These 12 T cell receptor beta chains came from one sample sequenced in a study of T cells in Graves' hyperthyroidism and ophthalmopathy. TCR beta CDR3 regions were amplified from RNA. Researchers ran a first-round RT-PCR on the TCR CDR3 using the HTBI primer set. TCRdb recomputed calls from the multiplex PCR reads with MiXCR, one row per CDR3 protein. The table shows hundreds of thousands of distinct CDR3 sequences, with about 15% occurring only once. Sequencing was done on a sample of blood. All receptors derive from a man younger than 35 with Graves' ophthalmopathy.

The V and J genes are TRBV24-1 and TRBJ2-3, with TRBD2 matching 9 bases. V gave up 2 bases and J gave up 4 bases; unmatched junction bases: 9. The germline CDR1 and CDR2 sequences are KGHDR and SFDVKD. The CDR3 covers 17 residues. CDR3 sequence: CATSDWGLAGVADTQYF. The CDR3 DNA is TGTGCCACCAGTGATTGGGGGTTAGCGGGGGTAGCAGATACGCAGTATTTT.

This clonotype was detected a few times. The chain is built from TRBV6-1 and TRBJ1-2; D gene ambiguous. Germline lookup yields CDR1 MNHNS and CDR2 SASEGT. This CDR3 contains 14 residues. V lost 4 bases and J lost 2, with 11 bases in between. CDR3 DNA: TGTGCCAGCAGTGCTGGATTGGTAAACTATGGCTACACCTTC. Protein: CASSAGLVNYGYTF.

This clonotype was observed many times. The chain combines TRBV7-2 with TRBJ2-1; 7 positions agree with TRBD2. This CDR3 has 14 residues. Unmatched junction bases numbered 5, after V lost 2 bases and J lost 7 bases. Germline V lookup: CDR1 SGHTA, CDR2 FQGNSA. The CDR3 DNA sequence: TGTGCCAGCAGCTTATATACCGGGGGGAATGAGCAGTTCTTC. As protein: CASSLYTGGNEQFF.

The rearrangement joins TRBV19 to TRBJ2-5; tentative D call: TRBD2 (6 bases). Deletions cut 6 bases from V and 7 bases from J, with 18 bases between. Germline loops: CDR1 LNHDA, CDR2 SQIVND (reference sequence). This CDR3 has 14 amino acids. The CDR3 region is CASSLTATGRTQYF. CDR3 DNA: TGTGCCAGTAGCCTGACGGCAACCGGGAGGACCCAGTACTTC.

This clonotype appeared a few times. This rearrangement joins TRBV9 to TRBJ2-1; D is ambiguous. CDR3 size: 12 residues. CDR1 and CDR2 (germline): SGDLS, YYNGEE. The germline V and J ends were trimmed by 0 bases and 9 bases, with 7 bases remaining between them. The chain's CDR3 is CASSVDWSEQFF. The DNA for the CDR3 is TGTGCCAGCAGCGTAGATTGGAGTGAGCAGTTCTTC.

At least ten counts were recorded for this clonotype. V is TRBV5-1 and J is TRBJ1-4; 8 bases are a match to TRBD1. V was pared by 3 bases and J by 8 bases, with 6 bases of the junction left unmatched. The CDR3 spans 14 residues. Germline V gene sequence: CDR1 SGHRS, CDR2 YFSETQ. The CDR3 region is CASSSGQEKEKLFF. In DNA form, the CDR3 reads TGCGCCAGCAGCTCGGGACAGGAAAAAGAAAAACTGTTTTTT.

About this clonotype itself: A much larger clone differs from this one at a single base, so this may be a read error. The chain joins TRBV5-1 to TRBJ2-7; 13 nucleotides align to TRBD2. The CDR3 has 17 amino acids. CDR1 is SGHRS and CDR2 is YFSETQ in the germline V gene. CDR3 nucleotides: TGCGCCAGCAGCTTCGGACTAGCGGGAGCTAGCTCCCACGAGCAGTACTTC. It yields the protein CASSFGLAGASSHEQYF.

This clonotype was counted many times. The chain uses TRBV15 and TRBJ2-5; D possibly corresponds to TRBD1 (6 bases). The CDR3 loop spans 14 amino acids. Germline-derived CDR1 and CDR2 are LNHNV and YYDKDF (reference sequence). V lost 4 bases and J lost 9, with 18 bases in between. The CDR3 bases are TGTGCCACCAGCACGCGGCAGGGGTTATTGGCCCAGTACTTC. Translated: CATSTRQGLLAQYF.

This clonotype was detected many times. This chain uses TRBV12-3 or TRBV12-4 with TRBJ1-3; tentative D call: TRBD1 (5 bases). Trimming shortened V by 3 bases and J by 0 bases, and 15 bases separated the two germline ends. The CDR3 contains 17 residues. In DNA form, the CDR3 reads TGTGCCAGCAGTTTCCCTCGGGGGGGGACCTCTGGAAACACCATATATTTT. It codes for CASSFPRGGTSGNTIYF.

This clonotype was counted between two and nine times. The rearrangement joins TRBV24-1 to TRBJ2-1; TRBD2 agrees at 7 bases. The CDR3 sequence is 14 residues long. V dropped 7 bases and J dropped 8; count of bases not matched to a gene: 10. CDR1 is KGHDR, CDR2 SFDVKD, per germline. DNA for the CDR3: TGTGCCACCAGCCAAAGGGAGGGTTGGGATGAGCAGTTCTTC. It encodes CATSQREGWDEQFF.

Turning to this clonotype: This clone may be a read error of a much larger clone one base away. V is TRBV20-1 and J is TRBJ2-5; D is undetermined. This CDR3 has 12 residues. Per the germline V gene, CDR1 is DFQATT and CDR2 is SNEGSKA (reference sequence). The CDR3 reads CGATEFQETQYF. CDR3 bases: TGCGGTGCTACCGAATTCCAAGAGACCCAGTACTTC.

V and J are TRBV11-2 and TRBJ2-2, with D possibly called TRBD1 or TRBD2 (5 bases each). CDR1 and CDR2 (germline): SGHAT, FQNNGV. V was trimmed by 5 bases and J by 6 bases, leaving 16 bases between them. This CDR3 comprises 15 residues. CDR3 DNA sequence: TGTGCCAGCAGCCACCGAGGGGTGAGGGCCGGGGAGCTGTTTTTT. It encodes CASSHRGVRAGELFF.